A single sample gave rise to the 20 T cell receptor beta chains below, sequenced in a study of blood T cells in healthy people across ages. With a J-beta primer mix and a sample-barcoded 5' primer, a second PCR ran roughly 6 to 11 cycles. One entry per CDR3 protein, called by TCRdb with MiXCR from the 5' RACE reads. The data contain 550,000 to 650,000 distinct CDR3 sequences, roughly 30% of them singletons. Sequencing was performed on blood. The receptors stem from an elderly woman in good health.

This clonotype was observed a handful of times. This sequence joins TRBV3-1 and TRBJ2-2; D unclear. The CDR3 has 12 residues. The V end was cut by 4 bases, the J end by 9 bases, with 9 bases between. CDR1 and CDR2 from the germline V gene are LGHDT and YNNKEL (reference sequence). The chain's CDR3 is CASSPPTWELFF. CDR3 nucleotides: TGTGCCAGCAGCCCCCCGACCTGGGAGCTGTTTTTT.

V is TRBV6-1 and J is TRBJ1-5; D gene unclear. Trimming pared 6 bases from V and 2 bases from J, leaving 11 bases between. The germline gives CDR1 MNHNS, CDR2 SASEGT. The CDR3 runs to 14 residues. The CDR3 coding sequence is TGTGCCAGCAGAAGGGAAGGCGGCAATCAGCCCCAGCATTTT. Its protein is CASRREGGNQPQHF.

On this clonotype: A much larger clone differs by one base, so this may be a read error. The CDR3 DNA follows: TGCGCCAGCAGCAGAAGCGGGGCTGACTCCTACAATGAGCAGTACTTC. Amino acids: CASSRSGADSYNEQYF. V gene TRBV5-1 combines with J gene TRBJ2-1, with 7 bases fitting TRBD2. The J call may be in error: the DNA end matches TRBJ2-7 better. Germline CDR1 is SGHRS and CDR2 is YFSETQ. The CDR3 contains 16 residues.

This clonotype has at least ten counts. The chain recombines TRBV6-2 or TRBV6-3 with TRBJ2-1; tentative D call: TRBD2 (6 bases). V was pared by 6 bases and J by 7 bases, with 13 bases between. CDR1 and CDR2 from the germline V gene are MNHEY and SVGEGT. This CDR3 region has 13 residues. The CDR3 region is CASSPGLRNEQFF. CDR3 nucleotide sequence: TGTGCCAGCAGCCCGGGACTCCGGAATGAGCAGTTCTTC.

Turning to this clonotype: This could be a read error, since a much larger clone is one nucleotide away. J is TRBJ2-7 and V is TRBV12-3 or TRBV12-4; the match to TRBD1 covers 8 bases. V was pared by 4 bases and J by 2 bases, with 4 bases of the junction left unmatched. The CDR3 spans 14 residues. The CDR3 reads CASSCRTGPYEQYF. The CDR3 region has the DNA TGTGCCAGCAGTTGTAGGACAGGGCCCTACGAGCAGTACTTC.

Remarks on this clonotype: With a much larger clone just one base away, this may be a read error. The V gene is TRBV7-2, the J gene TRBJ2-3; a weak D match, TRBD2 (5 bases). Germline CDR1 reads SGHTA; CDR2 reads FQGNSA. V lost 1 base to trimming and J lost 10 bases, with 18 bases between them. The CDR3 is made up of 15 amino acids. The CDR3, as DNA: TGTGCCAGCAGCTTAGATTCGGACTTCGGCGATGCGCAGTATTTT. Encoded protein: CASSLDSDFGDAQYF. The complete variable domain, with remaining parts taken from reference TRBV7-2 and TRBJ2-3, reads GAGVSQSPSNKVTEKGKDVELRCDPISGHTALYWYRQSLGQGLEFLIYFQGNSAPDKSGLPSDRFSAERTGGSVSTLTIQRTQQEDSAVYLCASSLDSDFGDAQYFGPGTRLTVL.

Turning to this clonotype: This could be a read error, since a much larger clone is one nucleotide away. The chain uses TRBV5-1 and TRBJ1-4, with 7 bases that match TRBD1. CDR1 is SGHRS and CDR2 is YFSETQ in the germline V gene. The CDR3 runs 13 residues. Here the CDR3 reads CASGDRAGEKRFF. The DNA of the CDR3 is TGCGCCAGCGGAGACAGGGCAGGAGAAAAACGGTTTTTT. Complete variable domain (other parts from reference TRBV5-1 and TRBJ1-4): KAGVTQTPRYLIKTRGQQVTLSCSPISGHRSVSWYQQTPGQGLQFLFEYFSETQRNKGNFPGRFSGRQFSNSRSEMNVSTLELGDSALYLCASGDRAGEKRFFGSGTQLSVL.

This clonotype was picked up many times. The chain couples TRBV6-2 or TRBV6-3 to TRBJ2-5, with a possible D match to TRBD1 (5 bases). The CDR3 covers 11 residues. Germline V lookup: CDR1 MNHEY, CDR2 SVGEGT. The V end was cut by 9 bases, the J end by 5 bases, with 10 bases between. Written as DNA, the CDR3 is TGTGCCAGTAGTAAGGGGGAGACCCAGTACTTC. Translated: CASSKGETQYF.

This clonotype was recorded only once. A much larger clonotype is one base distant, so this may be a read error. This chain uses TRBV9 with TRBJ2-1; tentatively, D is TRBD2 (6 bases). Germline CDR1 is SGDLS and CDR2 is YYNGEE. CDR3 length equals 17 residues. The V end was cut by 0 bases, the J end by 8 bases, with 21 bases between. CDR3 residues: CASSVATSGWTNDEQFF. Written as DNA, the CDR3 is TGTGCCAGCAGCGTAGCTACGAGTGGGTGGACTAACGATGAGCAGTTCTTC.

The chain is built from TRBV5-5 and TRBJ1-3; D gene ambiguous. Germline CDR1 is SGHKS and CDR2 is YYEKEE (reference sequence). The CDR3 spans 15 residues. The germline V and J ends were trimmed by 0 bases and 2 bases, with 9 bases remaining between them. The CDR3: CASSLAPVTGNTIYF. DNA of the CDR3: TGTGCCAGCAGCTTGGCTCCGGTAACTGGAAACACCATATATTTT. The entire variable domain, with the rest obtained from reference TRBV5-5 and TRBJ1-3, is as follows: DAGVTQSPTHLIKTRGQQVTLRCSPISGHKSVSWYQQVLGQGPQFIFQYYEKEERGRGNFPDRFSARQFPNYSSELNVNALLLGDSALYLCASSLAPVTGNTIYFGEGSWLTVV.

Details on this clonotype: A read error may be the cause here, since a much bigger clone is one base away. The V gene is TRBV20-1, the J gene TRBJ2-1, with 10 bases lining up with TRBD2. Near its end, the DNA agrees better with TRBJ2-7, so the J call may be wrong. CDR1 is DFQATT, CDR2 SNEGSKA, per germline (reference sequence). This CDR3 comprises 15 residues. CDR3 in DNA: TGCAGTGCTTCTAGCGGGGGTCACTCCTACAATGAGCAGTACTTC. Protein: CSASSGGHSYNEQYF.

This clonotype was detected ten times or more. This rearrangement joins TRBV20-1 to TRBJ2-3, with 11 bases lining up with TRBD2. This CDR3 comprises 15 residues. Germline-derived CDR1 and CDR2 are DFQATT and SNEGSKA (reference sequence). V gave up 6 bases and J gave up 10 bases; unmatched junction bases: 15. In nucleotides, the CDR3 is TGCAGTGCCATTATTAGCGGGGGGGCAGCAGAACCGCAGTATTTT. Protein product: CSAIISGGAAEPQYF.

The chain employs TRBV11-1 and TRBJ2-7; maybe TRBD2 (5 bases). The germline CDR1 and CDR2 sequences are SGHAT and FQDESV (reference sequence). V lost 2 bases, J lost 0 bases, and 11 bases lay in between. CDR3 length: 15 residues. The CDR3 sequence is CASSLKAVRSYEQYF. The CDR3 DNA follows: TGTGCCAGCAGCTTAAAAGCGGTTCGCTCCTACGAGCAGTACTTC.

This clonotype was recorded at least ten times. The rearrangement joins TRBV4-1 to TRBJ2-5; no clear D. V lost 0 bases, J lost 11 bases, and 25 bases lay in between. This CDR3 comprises 17 residues. Germline V gene sequence: CDR1 MGHRA, CDR2 YSYEKL. CDR3 nucleotide sequence: TGCGCCAGCAGCCAAGAGGAGTTTAGAAGTTTCCCGAGAGAGCAGTACTTC. Its protein product is CASSQEEFRSFPREQYF.

This clonotype was seen ten or more times. The genes are TRBV18 and TRBJ2-1; 7 bases line up with TRBD1. CDR1 KGHSH and CDR2 LQKENI come from the germline V gene. V was clipped by 3 bases and J by 1 base; unmatched bases: 3. This CDR3 region has 15 residues. The CDR3 sequence: CASSPTDRSYNEQFF. The DNA for the CDR3 is TGTGCCAGCTCACCCACGGACAGGTCCTACAATGAGCAGTTCTTC. The full variable domain, in which reference TRBV18 and TRBJ2-1 provide the parts outside the CDR3, is NAGVMQNPRHLVRRRGQEARLRCSPMKGHSHVYWYRQLPEEGLKFMVYLQKENIIDESGMPKERFSAEFPKEGPSILRIQQVVRGDSAAYFCASSPTDRSYNEQFFGPGTRLTVL.

In its sample, this clonotype was seen many times. The chain joins TRBV28 to TRBJ1-6; no clear D gene. The V end lost 7 bases, the J end lost 8 bases, and 12 bases lay between the germline ends. Per the germline V gene, CDR1 is MDHEN and CDR2 is SYDVKM. The CDR3 extends over 13 amino acids. The CDR3 protein is CASMRLRDSPLHF. CDR3 nucleotides: TGTGCCAGCATGAGGTTGAGGGATTCACCCCTCCACTTT.

The table lists this clonotype with many counts. The rearrangement uses TRBV6-1 and TRBJ1-6; D is ambiguous. CDR1 is MNHNS, CDR2 SASEGT, per germline. V shed 8 bases and J shed 7 bases, with 18 bases lying between them. This CDR3 is 15 amino acids long. The CDR3 DNA reads TGTGCCAGCGGAGCAGCCGATAATGAGAATTCACCCCTCCACTTT. Protein product: CASGAADNENSPLHF.

This clonotype was seen repeatedly, ten times or more. The V gene is TRBV4-2, the J gene TRBJ2-3; a weak D match, TRBD2 (5 bases). V lost 0 bases and J lost 5, with 9 bases in between. CDR3 length: 14 amino acids. The V gene's germline CDR1 is LGHNA and CDR2 YNFKEQ. The CDR3 spells CASSQDRGGDTQYF. The CDR3 DNA sequence: TGTGCCAGCAGCCAAGACCGGGGTGGAGATACGCAGTATTTT.

This chain links TRBV18 with TRBJ1-1; possible D gene TRBD1, 5 bases. Germline CDR1 KGHSH, CDR2 LQKENI. The V gene lost 3 bases and the J gene lost 0 bases, with 8 bases spanning the gap. CDR3 length equals 14 residues. CDR3 protein: CASSPGDLNTEAFF. The CDR3 region has the DNA TGTGCCAGCTCACCCGGGGACCTGAACACTGAAGCTTTCTTT.

This clonotype was observed a few times. V is TRBV12-3 or TRBV12-4 and J is TRBJ1-2; D call uncertain. V lost 0 bases and J lost 8, with 10 bases in between. The CDR3 is 13 amino acids. DNA for the CDR3: TGTGCCAGCAGTTTAGCGGCTCCTCAAGGCTACACCTTC. Protein product: CASSLAAPQGYTF.